This entry features one T cell receptor beta chain sequence. The antigen is not known. In germline, CDR1 is SGHTA, CDR2 FQGTGA. The CDR3 sequence is 16 residues long. The ends lost 5 bases at V and 3 bases at J; junction bases unmatched: 9. The data stem from a study of blood T cells in healthy people across ages. Study-level points and caveats: A greater number of naive CD4+ cells and higher diversity distinguished long-lived donors from aged donors.

Together with a sample-barcoded 5' primer, a J-beta primer mix was included in a second PCR lasting roughly 7 to 11 cycles. Every single cDNA molecule received a tag from a template-switch adaptor with 12 random nucleotides. TCRdb analysed the 5' RACE reads with MiXCR anew, one entry per CDR3 protein. The data hold almost 1 million distinct CDR3 sequences, with approximately 50% observed a single time. Staff drew about 10 milliliters of peripheral blood from each donor. Total RNA, at least 6 micrograms per sample, came from PBMCs. This receptor was taken from an older woman in good health. The chain combines TRBV7-3 with TRBJ2-5; 10 nucleotides line up with TRBD2. The material sequenced was blood. CDR3 residues: CASSQGASGSKETQYF. DNA for the CDR3: TGTGCCAGCAGCCAAGGGGCTAGCGGGAGTAAAGAGACCCAGTACTTC.